These T cell receptor beta chains were read from a single sample in a study of Graves' ophthalmopathy and Graves' hyperthyroidism. TCRdb re-called the multiplex PCR reads through MiXCR, storing one row per CDR3 protein. The data show roughly 380,000 distinct CDR3 sequences, with over 15% seen just once and approximately 7% held by the top ten. The sequencing sample was made of peripheral blood. Every receptor here comes from a young woman with stable Graves' hyperthyroidism. The CDR3 runs from the conserved cysteine through the conserved F or W. A D gene is named only where the DNA matches it firmly. Size values are once, few and many counts, or a class for expanded clones, and some rows have none.

size: many; D: -; V: TRBV5-1; J: TRBJ1-2; CDR3: CASSLRTDLNYGYTF; DNA: TGCGCCAGCAGCTTAAGGACAGACCTTAACTATGGCTACACCTTC
size: many; D: TRBD1; V: TRBV9; J: TRBJ1-2; CDR3: CASSPSGQGAYGYTF; DNA: TGTGCCAGCAGCCCCTCTGGACAGGGGGCATATGGCTACACCTTC
size: many; D: TRBD1; V: TRBV12-5; J: TRBJ1-1; CDR3: CASAPHQGGAEAFF; DNA: TGTGCTAGTGCTCCGCACCAGGGGGGAGCTGAAGCTTTCTTT
size: many; D: -; V: TRBV7-9; J: TRBJ1-1; CDR3: CASSLDQGSTEAFF; DNA: TGTGCCAGCAGCTTGGATCAGGGGAGCACTGAAGCTTTCTTT
size: many; D: -; V: TRBV20-1; J: TRBJ2-5; CDR3: CSAHRGGQETQYF; DNA: TGCAGTGCCCACCGAGGGGGCCAAGAGACCCAGTACTTC
size: many; D: -; V: TRBV6-2/TRBV6-3; J: TRBJ2-3; CDR3: CVSSEWGDTQYF; DNA: TGTGTCAGCAGCGAGTGGGGGGATACGCAGTATTTT
size: many; D: TRBD1; V: TRBV12-3/TRBV12-4; J: TRBJ2-5; CDR3: CASSRGQGETQYF; DNA: TGTGCCAGCAGCCGTGGACAGGGAGAGACCCAGTACTTC
size: -; D: -; V: TRBV2; J: TRBJ1-2; CDR3: CASSGGVANYGYTF; DNA: TGTGCCAGCAGTGGGGGCGTAGCTAACTATGGCTACACCTTC
size: few; D: TRBD1; V: TRBV5-1; J: TRBJ2-7; CDR3: CASSLVGTGFFGYEQYF; DNA: TGCGCCAGCAGCTTGGTCGGGACAGGGTTCTTTGGCTACGAGCAGTACTTC
size: -; D: -; V: TRBV20-1; J: TRBJ2-2; CDR3: CSARDTDRRGTGELFF; DNA: TGCAGTGCTAGAGATACGGACAGACGCGGCACCGGGGAGCTGTTTTTT
size: many; D: -; V: TRBV27; J: TRBJ2-7; CDR3: CASSLSDQSYEQYF; DNA: TGTGCCAGCAGTTTATCGGACCAGTCCTACGAGCAGTACTTC
size: many; D: TRBD1; V: TRBV7-2; J: TRBJ1-2; CDR3: CASSPGQGASYGYTF; DNA: TGTGCCAGCAGCCCCGGACAGGGGGCAAGTTATGGCTACACCTTC
size: -; D: -; V: TRBV20-1; J: TRBJ2-5; CDR3: CSASGVQETQYF; DNA: TGCAGTGCTAGCGGAGTTCAAGAGACCCAGTACTTC
size: many; D: -; V: TRBV6-1; J: TRBJ2-2; CDR3: CASRQGGSGELFF; DNA: TGTGCCAGCAGGCAGGGGGGTTCCGGGGAGCTGTTTTTT
size: many; D: -; V: TRBV29-1; J: TRBJ1-5; CDR3: CSAGNTGNQPQHF; DNA: TGCAGCGCCGGGAATACAGGCAATCAGCCCCAGCATTTT
size: many; D: -; V: TRBV6-2/TRBV6-3; J: TRBJ2-7; CDR3: CASSQDRFEQYF; DNA: TGTGCCAGCAGCCAAGACAGGTTCGAGCAGTACTTC
size: -; D: TRBD1; V: TRBV5-4; J: TRBJ1-2; CDR3: CASSLIWGQAEANYGYTF; DNA: TGTGCCAGCAGCTTGATTTGGGGACAGGCCGAAGCTAACTATGGCTACACCTTC
size: many; D: -; V: TRBV4-1; J: TRBJ2-5; CDR3: CASSPNRASGETQYF; DNA: TGCGCCAGCAGCCCCAACCGGGCCTCTGGGGAGACCCAGTACTTC
size: many; D: -; V: TRBV24-1; J: TRBJ1-5; CDR3: CATSDPGGPQHF; DNA: TGTGCCACCAGTGATCCGGGCGGGCCCCAGCATTTT
size: many; D: -; V: TRBV20-1; J: TRBJ1-1; CDR3: CSARVPTKNTEAFF; DNA: TGCAGTGCTAGAGTTCCTACTAAGAACACTGAAGCTTTCTTT
size: -; D: TRBD1; V: TRBV12-3/TRBV12-4; J: TRBJ1-5; CDR3: CASRLRTGRNSNQPQHF; DNA: TGTGCCAGCAGACTAAGGACAGGGCGCAATAGCAATCAGCCCCAGCATTTT
size: many; D: TRBD1; V: TRBV6-8; J: TRBJ2-5; CDR3: CASRQGVRCQETQYF; DNA: TGTGCCAGCAGACAGGGGGTTCGTTGCCAAGAGACCCAGTACTTC
size: many; D: -; V: TRBV6-1; J: TRBJ1-2; CDR3: CASSEVFYGYTF; DNA: TGTGCCAGCAGTGAAGTCTTCTATGGCTACACCTTC
size: many; D: -; V: TRBV5-1; J: TRBJ1-6; CDR3: CASSGGRNSPLHF; DNA: TGCGCCAGCAGCGGGGGGAGAAATTCACCCCTCCACTTT
size: -; D: TRBD2; V: TRBV7-2; J: TRBJ2-5; CDR3: CASSSVGLAGLETQYF; DNA: TGTGCCAGCAGCTCCGTCGGACTAGCGGGGCTAGAGACCCAGTACTTC
size: -; D: -; V: TRBV12-3/TRBV12-4; J: TRBJ2-5; CDR3: CASSAVKGGRETQYF; DNA: TGTGCCAGCAGTGCAGTAAAAGGGGGGCGAGAGACCCAGTACTTC
size: few; D: -; V: TRBV5-5; J: TRBJ1-2; CDR3: CASSLTVVYGYTF; DNA: TGTGCCAGCAGCTTGACAGTCGTCTATGGCTACACCTTC
size: many; D: -; V: TRBV19; J: TRBJ2-7; CDR3: CASSIKVNSYEQYF; DNA: TGTGCCAGTAGTATAAAGGTCAATTCCTACGAGCAGTACTTC
size: many; D: TRBD1; V: TRBV2; J: TRBJ2-7; CDR3: CASRGKKGQKILGDYEQYF; DNA: TGTGCCAGCAGGGGGAAGAAGGGACAGAAAATACTCGGCGACTACGAGCAGTACTTC
size: many; D: TRBD1; V: TRBV11-2; J: TRBJ2-2; CDR3: CASSDRVHRGRLSTGELFF; DNA: TGTGCCAGCAGCGATCGGGTCCACAGGGGACGCCTTTCAACCGGGGAGCTGTTTTTT
size: -; D: TRBD2; V: TRBV7-9; J: TRBJ2-5; CDR3: CASSSPTSGTEETQYF; DNA: TGTGCCAGCAGCTCCCCGACTAGCGGAACCGAAGAGACCCAGTACTTC
size: -; D: TRBD1; V: TRBV29-1; J: TRBJ2-5; CDR3: CSARPGTGKETQYF; DNA: TGCAGCGCCCGCCCGGGGACAGGGAAAGAGACCCAGTACTTC
size: many; D: -; V: TRBV12-3/TRBV12-4; J: TRBJ2-7; CDR3: CASSLLSPYEQYF; DNA: TGTGCCAGCAGTTTACTTAGTCCCTACGAGCAGTACTTC
size: many; D: TRBD1; V: TRBV7-9; J: TRBJ1-2; CDR3: CASSPRTGEKGGYTF; DNA: TGTGCCAGCAGCCCGCGGACAGGGGAAAAGGGGGGCTACACCTTC